This TCR beta chain was recovered during a study of beta chain features in type 1 diabetes (dated by TCRdb to the late 2010s). Concerning the study at large: Mean age, gender distribution, total cell number and subset yield did not differ between patients and healthy donors. A total of roughly 100 million sorted cells were examined across all samples, and RNA yield correlated strongly with the number of cells per subset. In the study, TCRB repertoires of sorted circulating CD4+ T cell subsets from recently diagnosed type 1 diabetes patients were compared with those of matched healthy donors. Regulatory and stem cell-like memory subsets were isolated from only 8 patients and about eight healthy donors, whereas naive and central memory subsets came from all 30 or so donors. Results the study describes overall, beyond this receptor: PCR might favor shorter templates, but patient and control samples were amplified and corrected together, so any skew would affect both groups equally. Because small numbers of individuals were included in the HLA sub-analyses, any influence of HLA type on TCRB rearrangement was left unresolved. At VDJ recombination sites, patients with type 1 diabetes made fewer insertions and deleted more nucleotides, a pattern implying thymic rearrangement abnormalities. Because cDNA was sequenced instead of genomic DNA, highly expressing activated cells could be over-represented, though the groups showed no difference in activation or CD3 levels. Naive, central memory and regulatory TCRB repertoires appeared to be more alike among patients than among healthy donors. In all four CD4+ subsets, TCRB CDR3 length was moderately but significantly shorter in type 1 diabetes patients.

Between the V and J ends, shortened by 6 bases and 0 bases respectively, the junction contains 12 bases. CDR3 length: 14 amino acids, cysteine to phenylalanine. This entry keeps only the CDR3 DNA: 42 bases, framed from base 1. CDR1 SNHLY and CDR2 FYNNEI are derived from the germline V gene. Each donor gave one peripheral blood draw, roughly 110 mL on average, collected into heparinised tubes. A BD FACSAria II was used to sort naive, central memory, regulatory and stem cell-like memory CD4+ T cells with a panel that included CD45RO, CCR7, CD25, CD127, CD95 and CD27. A purity above 98% was achieved for all sorted populations. PBMCs were separated immediately by Lymphoprep density gradient centrifugation and were stained directly, without being cultured. Samples were stained and sorted in pairs, with one healthy donor and one patient per experiment, so that batch effects were minimized. All of the isolated RNA was reverse transcribed with the High Capacity cDNA Reverse Transcription Kit, so expressed TCRB transcripts were sequenced. Deep immunoSEQ sequencing was applied to naive, central memory and regulatory T cell samples, giving an average of roughly 3.5 million total reads per sample. Sorted cells were lysed in RLT buffer, and RNA was extracted using DNase-treated RNeasy Micro or Mini kits according to cell number. To prevent cross-contamination, each cell subset was processed individually, whereas patient and healthy donor samples were processed jointly. Using the immunoSEQ multiplex PCR, TCRB sequences were amplified from cDNA into 87-bp fragments spanning the CDR3 region. Sequencing of the amplicons was performed on the Illumina HiSeq platform. The paper's data handling went like this. Synthetic template baselines were used to correct PCR bias computationally, reads within Hamming distance 2 were collapsed together, and singletons that could not be merged were discarded. Reads were aligned against IMGT to assign V, D and J genes, CDR3 length and insertions or deletions at six rearrangement sites. Within each subset, clonotype counts were normalized to sorted cell number, after which true diversity and Gini coefficients were computed with the tcR R package. The overlap coefficient, calculated on TCRB nucleotide sequences, was used to measure repertoire sharing. Out-of-frame TCRB sequences from naive cells were analyzed as a proxy for the pre-selection repertoire. TCRdb limited this immuneACCESS table to in-frame rearrangements with V and J called. A share of clones is missing; checked studies link under half to unresolved V genes, and the rest is unexplained. D and trimming were read from the DNA, whereas the V and J calls and clone size are those reported in that table. The sample includes about 340,000 clones, with around an eighth observed a single time. In total, the top ten clones hold 0.013% to 0.015% of the sample.

Concerning this clone itself: Its antigen is unknown. No per-base quality is available; no much larger clone lies one base away.

In this chain, TRBV2 is recombined with TRBJ2-7, with a weak D call of TRBD2 (6 bases match). This clonotype was sampled from a young woman with type 1 diabetes. The sequenced sample was naive CD4+ T cells from blood. The sample's cell subset or site label, in plain terms: true naive CD4+ T cells. The DNA sequence is as follows: TGTGCCAGCAGGGGGGGAGAAATCTCCTACGAGCAGTACTTC. The resulting protein is CASRGGEISYEQYF.